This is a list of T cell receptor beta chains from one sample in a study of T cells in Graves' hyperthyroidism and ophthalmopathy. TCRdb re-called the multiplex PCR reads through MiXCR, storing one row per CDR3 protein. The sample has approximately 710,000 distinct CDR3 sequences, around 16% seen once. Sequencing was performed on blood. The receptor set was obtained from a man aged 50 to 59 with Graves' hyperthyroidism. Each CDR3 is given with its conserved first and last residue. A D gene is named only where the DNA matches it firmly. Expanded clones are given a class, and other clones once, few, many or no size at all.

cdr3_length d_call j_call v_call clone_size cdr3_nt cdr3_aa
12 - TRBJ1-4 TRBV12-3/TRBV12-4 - TGTGCCAGAGGGCGCGTTAATGAAAAACTGTTTTTT CARGRVNEKLFF
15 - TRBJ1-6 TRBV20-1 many TGCAGTGCCGAGACAGCCGCCGCCCATAATTCACCCCTCCACTTT CSAETAAAHNSPLHF
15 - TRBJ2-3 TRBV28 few TGTGCCAGCAGCTCGGGACGTACTTTTGGAGATACGCAGTATTTT CASSSGRTFGDTQYF
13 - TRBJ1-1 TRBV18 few TGTGCCAGCTCACCACCAGTATACACTGAAGCTTTCTTT CASSPPVYTEAFF
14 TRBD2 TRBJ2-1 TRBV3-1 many TGTGCCAGCAGCCTGCGGACTAGCGGCAATGAGCAGTTCTTC CASSLRTSGNEQFF
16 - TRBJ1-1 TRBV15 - TGTGCCACCAGCAGAGATCCTAGGGGGGCGAGACCTGAAGCTTTCTTT CATSRDPRGARPEAFF
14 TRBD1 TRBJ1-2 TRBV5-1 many TGCGCCAGCAGCTTGGCGGGGACAGGGAATGGCTACACCTTC CASSLAGTGNGYTF
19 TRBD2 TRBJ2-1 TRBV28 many TGTGCCAGCAGTTTGGTATTGGGCTGGCGGGAGGATACCTACAATGAGCAGTTCTTC CASSLVLGWREDTYNEQFF
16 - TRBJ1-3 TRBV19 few TGTGCCAGTAGGAAACCAGCGGATGTCTCTGGAAACACCATATATTTT CASRKPADVSGNTIYF
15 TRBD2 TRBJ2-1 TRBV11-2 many TGTGCCAGCAGTCGCGTCAGCGGGAGGTCCCATGAGCAGTTCTTC CASSRVSGRSHEQFF
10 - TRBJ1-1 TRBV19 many TGTGCCTGTAAGGCTTCTGAAGCTTTCTTT CACKASEAFF
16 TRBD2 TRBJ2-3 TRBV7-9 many TGTGCCAGCAGCTTATGGAGACTAGCGGACACAGATACGCAGTATTTT CASSLWRLADTDTQYF
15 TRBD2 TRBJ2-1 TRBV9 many TGTGCCAGCAGCTTACGACTAGCGGGGGGGAATGAGCAGTTCTTC CASSLRLAGGNEQFF
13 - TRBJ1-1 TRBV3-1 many TGTGCCAGCAGCCAAGTGGAGGGCACTGAAGCTTTCTTT CASSQVEGTEAFF
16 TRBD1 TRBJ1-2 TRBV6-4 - TGTGCCAGCAGTGACGTCCCGGGACAGGCTCTGAGGGGCTACACCTTC CASSDVPGQALRGYTF
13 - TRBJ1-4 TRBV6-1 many TGTGCCAGCACCCTGGGAGCAAATGAAAAACTGTTTTTT CASTLGANEKLFF
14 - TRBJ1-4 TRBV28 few TGTGCCAGCAGTTCCGGGACTGAGGACGAAAAACTGTTTTTT CASSSGTEDEKLFF
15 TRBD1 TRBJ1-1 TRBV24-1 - TGTGCCACCAGTGACCCCGGACAGGGTAACACTGAAGCTTTCTTT CATSDPGQGNTEAFF
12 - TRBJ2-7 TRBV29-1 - TGCAGCACCAAGGGCCTGGGCTACGAGCAGTACTTC CSTKGLGYEQYF
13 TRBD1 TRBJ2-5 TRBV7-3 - TGTGCCAGCAGCGAACAGGGGTTAGAGACCCAGTACTTC CASSEQGLETQYF
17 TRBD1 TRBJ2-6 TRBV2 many TGTGCCAGCAGTGGGGGACAGGGTTTCTCTGGGGCCAACGTCCTGACTTTC CASSGGQGFSGANVLTF
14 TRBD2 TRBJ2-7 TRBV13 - TGTGCCAGCAGCGCCGGACTAGGGGTCACCGAGCAGTACTTC CASSAGLGVTEQYF